A selection of T cell receptor beta chains follows, all from one sample in a study of technical replicates of blood from a handful of donors. TCRdb's copy holds only in-frame clones and misses some; the assay was immunoSEQ multiplex PCR. The repertoire holds approximately 73,000 clones, with approximately 90% as singletons. Sample: T cells isolated from PBMCs. The receptors stem from a human donor in good health. Both conserved end residues are part of each CDR3. Fields, in order: V gene, D gene, J gene, clone size, CDR3 protein, CDR3 DNA. D genes are given only for firm matches. Where a row states a size, it is once, few, many or the class of an expanded clone; other rows omit it.

TRBV4-1	TRBD1	TRBJ1-1	NA	CASSYPGQKNTEAFF	TGCGCCAGCAGCTATCCGGGACAGAAGAACACTGAAGCTTTCTTT
TRBV2	NA	TRBJ2-2	NA	CASSDGHSNTGELFF	TGTGCCAGCAGTGACGGACACTCGAACACCGGGGAGCTGTTTTTT
TRBV5-1	TRBD1	TRBJ1-3	once	CASSFGDRGRNTIYF	TGCGCCAGCAGCTTTGGGGACAGGGGGAGAAACACCATATATTTT
TRBV10-1	NA	TRBJ1-5	NA	CASSEGGDQPQHF	TGCGCCAGCAGTGAGGGGGGGGATCAGCCCCAGCATTTT
TRBV28	TRBD2	TRBJ2-1	NA	CASSSGLAGGEQFF	TGTGCCAGCAGCTCCGGACTAGCGGGAGGTGAGCAGTTCTTC
TRBV6-5	TRBD2	TRBJ2-3	once	CASSKGREVDTQYF	TGTGCCAGCAGTAAGGGACGGGAGGTGGATACGCAGTATTTT
TRBV5-1	TRBD1	TRBJ1-2	NA	CASSRDRGSYGYTF	TGCGCCAGCAGCCGGGACAGGGGGTCCTATGGCTACACCTTC
TRBV7-6	NA	TRBJ2-7	NA	CASSLERSREQYF	TGTGCCAGCAGCTTAGAGCGATCACGCGAGCAGTACTTC
TRBV11-1	TRBD1	TRBJ2-1	NA	CASSWGTGGLDEQFF	TGTGCCAGCAGCTGGGGGACAGGGGGCTTGGATGAGCAGTTCTTC
TRBV15	TRBD2	TRBJ2-6	NA	CATSSGSGANVLTF	TGTGCCACCAGTAGCGGGAGCGGGGCCAACGTCCTGACTTTC
TRBV29-1	NA	TRBJ1-1	NA	CSAGALNTEAFF	TGCAGCGCGGGAGCTTTGAACACTGAAGCTTTCTTT
TRBV27	TRBD1	TRBJ2-5	NA	CASSSPWTGGVGTQYF	TGTGCCAGCAGTTCCCCCTGGACAGGGGGCGTCGGGACCCAGTACTTC
TRBV18	NA	TRBJ1-4	NA	CASSPQGGANEKLFF	TGTGCCAGCTCCCCTCAGGGTGGGGCAAATGAAAAACTGTTTTTT
TRBV19	TRBD2	TRBJ2-1	NA	CASSPLAGWDNEQFF	TGTGCCAGTAGTCCACTAGCGGGATGGGACAATGAGCAGTTCTTC
TRBV29-1	NA	TRBJ2-5	NA	CSVEGGEIEETQYF	TGCAGCGTTGAAGGCGGGGAGATCGAAGAGACCCAGTACTTC
TRBV6-6	NA	TRBJ2-7	NA	CASSYEGSSYEQYF	TGTGCCAGCAGTTACGAGGGCAGCTCCTACGAGCAGTACTTC
TRBV5-6	NA	TRBJ2-7	NA	CASSPDISYEQYF	TGTGCCAGCAGCCCCGACATCTCCTACGAGCAGTACTTC
TRBV29-1	TRBD1	TRBJ1-1	NA	CSVRGMNTEAFF	TGCAGCGTCAGGGGGATGAACACTGAAGCTTTCTTT
TRBV6-5	NA	TRBJ1-2	NA	CASSFSGNYGYTF	TGTGCCAGCAGTTTTTCCGGGAACTATGGCTACACCTTC
TRBV11-2	NA	TRBJ2-3	NA	CASSFRGVTDTQYF	TGTGCCAGCAGCTTCAGGGGAGTCACAGATACGCAGTATTTT
TRBV13	TRBD2	TRBJ2-3	NA	CASSLTSSGDTQYF	TGTGCCAGCAGCTTGACTAGCAGCGGAGATACGCAGTATTTT
TRBV30	NA	TRBJ1-2	NA	CAWSGSTEIYGYTF	TGTGCCTGGAGTGGGTCTACAGAGATCTATGGCTACACCTTC
TRBV10-3	TRBD2	TRBJ2-2	NA	CAISHERDYPGELFF	TGTGCCATCAGTCATGAGCGGGACTACCCCGGGGAGCTGTTTTTT
TRBV27	TRBD1	TRBJ1-5	NA	CASSVDRGRQPQHF	TGTGCCAGCAGTGTCGACAGGGGGCGGCAGCCCCAGCATTTT
TRBV4-1	NA	TRBJ2-3	NA	CASSQESTTTQYF	TGCGCCAGCAGCCAAGAATCGACGACTACTCAGTATTTT
TRBV19	TRBD1	TRBJ1-3	NA	CASGFQGVSGNTIYF	TGTGCCAGCGGGTTTCAGGGGGTCTCTGGAAACACCATATATTTT
TRBV5-1	TRBD1	TRBJ2-7	NA	CASSLGDRGYEQYF	TGCGCCAGCAGCTTGGGGGACAGGGGGTACGAGCAGTACTTC
TRBV28	TRBD1	TRBJ1-1	NA	CASSLGTGVHTEAFF	TGTGCCAGCAGTTTAGGAACAGGGGTACACACTGAAGCTTTCTTT
TRBV4-3	TRBD2	TRBJ2-1	NA	CASSRILAGGANEQFF	TGCGCCAGCAGCCGTATACTAGCGGGAGGCGCCAATGAGCAGTTCTTC
TRBV4-2	TRBD2	TRBJ2-7	NA	CASSLYGGGPEISYEQYF	TGTGCCAGCAGTCTTTACGGGGGGGGCCCAGAAATTTCCTACGAGCAGTACTTC
TRBV9	TRBD1	TRBJ2-7	NA	CASSVEGAGEQYF	TGTGCCAGCAGCGTAGAGGGGGCAGGGGAGCAGTACTTC
TRBV18	TRBD1	TRBJ2-3	once	CASSPPVGQGGDTQYF	TGTGCCAGCTCACCACCGGTGGGACAGGGTGGAGATACGCAGTATTTT
TRBV5-7	TRBD2	TRBJ2-7	NA	CASSLPRGGRLEQYF	TGTGCCAGCAGCTTGCCGCGGGGGGGGCGACTCGAGCAGTACTTC
TRBV18	NA	TRBJ1-1	NA	CASSPDGYTEAFF	TGTGCCAGCTCACCAGACGGGTACACTGAAGCTTTCTTT
TRBV6-5	NA	TRBJ1-4	NA	CASSPTDGLKLFF	TGTGCCAGCAGTCCTACCGACGGGTTGAAACTGTTTTTT
TRBV19	NA	TRBJ1-5	few	CASSNRQSFNQPQHF	TGTGCCAGTAGTAATAGACAGAGTTTCAATCAGCCCCAGCATTTT
TRBV27	NA	TRBJ2-1	NA	CASGRFNEQFF	TGTGCCAGCGGGAGATTCAATGAGCAGTTCTTC
TRBV10-3	NA	TRBJ1-1	NA	CAISVATSTGGQNTEAFF	TGTGCCATCAGTGTGGCCACTTCGACAGGCGGTCAGAACACTGAAGCTTTCTTT
TRBV10-1	TRBD1	TRBJ2-2	once	CASVPGQGGTGELFF	TGCGCCAGCGTACCTGGACAGGGCGGAACCGGGGAGCTGTTTTTT
TRBV11-3	TRBD2	TRBJ2-1	NA	CASSLVSGRAHEQFF	TGTGCCAGCAGCTTAGTTAGCGGGAGGGCCCATGAGCAGTTCTTC
TRBV7-2	TRBD1	TRBJ1-2	NA	CASSIGTGFGYTF	TGTGCCAGCAGCATAGGGACAGGGTTCGGCTACACCTTC
TRBV7-3	TRBD1	TRBJ2-3	NA	CASPLNFGTGGDGTDTQYF	TGTGCCAGCCCCTTAAACTTCGGTACAGGGGGCGACGGCACAGATACGCAGTATTTT
TRBV4-2	NA	TRBJ1-2	NA	CASSQEVTTPSGGYTF	TGTGCCAGCAGCCAAGAGGTAACGACCCCCTCAGGAGGCTACACCTTC
TRBV6-6	NA	TRBJ1-2	NA	CASSLTTGEYGYTF	TGTGCCAGCAGCCTGACAACAGGAGAATATGGCTACACCTTC
TRBV7-6	TRBD2	TRBJ2-1	NA	CASSLEREGYNEQFF	TGTGCCAGCAGCTTAGAGCGGGAGGGATACAATGAGCAGTTCTTC